This is a list of T cell receptor beta chains from one sample in a study of vaccination and CD4 T cells after COVID-19. Their cognate antigens are unknown. A single record per CDR3 protein comes from TCRdb applying MiXCR to the PCR reads. The sample includes fewer than 20,000 distinct CDR3 sequences, around three fifths of them seen just once. The sequenced sample consisted of CD4+ T cells from blood, cultured in vitro. All receptors come from a human donor who had recovered from COVID-19. The CDR3 runs from the conserved cysteine through the conserved F or W. A D gene is named only where the DNA matches it firmly. Only some rows state a clone size, as once, few, many or a class for expanded clones.

d_call j_call clone_size v_call cdr3_nt cdr3_aa
- TRBJ1-2 - TRBV20-1 TGCAGTGCTGGAGCTATAGATACCTTC CSAGAIDTF
- TRBJ2-7 - TRBV7-9 TGTGCCAGCAGCCATAACCCCCCCCCACGGCCTCGCGGCAGAGCGGCCGAGCAGTACTTC CASSHNPPPRPRGRAAEQYF
- TRBJ1-6 - TRBV10-3 TGTGCCATCAGTGAGGTGGGGAATTCACCCCTCCACTTT CAISEVGNSPLHF
- TRBJ1-2 few TRBV9 TGTGCCAGCAGCCCAGTCGGGGGAATGGGTGGCTACACCTTC CASSPVGGMGGYTF
- TRBJ1-5 few TRBV19 TGTGCCAGTAGTATGACCGGGACGTGGGGCAATCAGCCCCAGCATTTT CASSMTGTWGNQPQHF
TRBD1 TRBJ1-5 few TRBV20-1 TGCAGTGCAAGGACAGGCCCGCTGGTCGATCAGCCCCAGCATTTT CSARTGPLVDQPQHF
- TRBJ1-4 few TRBV20-1 TGCAGTGCTAGAGCAGGTGCTAATGAAAAACTGTTTTTT CSARAGANEKLFF
- TRBJ1-4 - TRBV15 TGTGCCACCAGCAGAGATCCCGGGGGGGTTAGTGAAAAACTGTTTTTT CATSRDPGGVSEKLFF
- TRBJ1-6 - TRBV20-1 TGCAGTGCTAGAGCGCAAGATAATTCACCCCTCCACTTT CSARAQDNSPLHF
TRBD1 TRBJ2-5 - TRBV7-2 TGTGCCAGCAGCATGGGACAGCTTAGGGAGACCCAGTACTTC CASSMGQLRETQYF
- TRBJ1-1 - TRBV11-1 TGTGCCAGCAGCTTTGAGAGTGAAGCTTTCTTT CASSFESEAFF
- TRBJ1-5 - TRBV7-8 TGTGCCAGCAGCGTCAGGGTATCGGGGCAGCCCCAGCATTTT CASSVRVSGQPQHF
- TRBJ2-2 few TRBV20-1 TGCAGTGCTAGACATAGGGGCCGGACCGGGGAGCTGTTTTTT CSARHRGRTGELFF
- TRBJ2-5 once TRBV20-1 TGCAGTGCAGCCGCCCCAGTGGCGACTCAAGAGACCCAGTACTTC CSAAAPVATQETQYF
- TRBJ1-2 - TRBV30 TGTGCCTGGAGTGTACGGTATGGCTACACCTTC CAWSVRYGYTF
- TRBJ1-2 few TRBV20-1 TGCAGTGCTAGAGATGATATTCATGGCTACACCTTC CSARDDIHGYTF
TRBD1 TRBJ1-2 - TRBV5-1 TGCGCCAGCAGCAGCACCGGGACAGTCGATGGCTACACCTTC CASSSTGTVDGYTF
- TRBJ2-3 few TRBV20-1 TGCAGTGCTAGATTGATCTTTACCACAGATACGCAGTATTTT CSARLIFTTDTQYF
- TRBJ1-6 - TRBV14 TGTGCCAGCAGCCACGAGAGCTCCTATAATTCACCCCTCCACTTT CASSHESSYNSPLHF
- TRBJ2-7 - TRBV7-2 TGTGCCAGCAGCCCCGGGACGGTAACCTACGAGCAGTACTTC CASSPGTVTYEQYF
TRBD2 TRBJ2-3 once TRBV4-3 TGCGCCAGCAGCCAGCTAGCGGGGGGCACAGATACGCAGTATTTT CASSQLAGGTDTQYF
- TRBJ1-2 few TRBV27 TGTGCCAGCAGTTTCCAAAGAGGGAGCTATGGCTACACCTTC CASSFQRGSYGYTF
- TRBJ1-5 few TRBV7-2 TGTGCCAGCAGCTTATTTGGGCGGAACAATCAGCCCCAGCATTTT CASSLFGRNNQPQHF